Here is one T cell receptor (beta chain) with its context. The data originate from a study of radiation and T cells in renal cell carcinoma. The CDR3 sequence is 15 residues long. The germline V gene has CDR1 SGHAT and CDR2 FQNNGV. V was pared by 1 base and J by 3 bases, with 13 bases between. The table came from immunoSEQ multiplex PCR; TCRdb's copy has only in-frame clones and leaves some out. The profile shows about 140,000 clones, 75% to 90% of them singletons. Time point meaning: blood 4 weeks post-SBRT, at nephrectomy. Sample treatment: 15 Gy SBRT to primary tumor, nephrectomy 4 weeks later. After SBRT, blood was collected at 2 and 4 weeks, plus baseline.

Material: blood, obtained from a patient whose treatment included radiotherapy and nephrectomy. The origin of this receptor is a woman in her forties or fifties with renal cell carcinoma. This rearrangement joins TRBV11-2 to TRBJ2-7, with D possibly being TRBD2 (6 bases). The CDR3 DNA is TGTGCCAGCAGCTTAGCTCACCGGGGGTACTACGAGCAGTACTTC. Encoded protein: CASSLAHRGYYEQYF.